The T cell receptor beta chain under discussion was sequenced for a study of blood T cell repertoires in COVID-19. Whole-study context: Sites in the United States, Italy and Spain provided acute and convalescent COVID-19 samples. The cDNA or gDNA used as material had been derived from T cells, B-cell-depleted T cells, or PBMCs.

Original analysis: Amplified reference gene primers provided the basis for estimating nucleated cell counts. Sequenced by immunoSEQ multiplex PCR; TCRdb stores in-frame clones only, minus some. V and J calls plus clone size are reproduced from that table; the DNA served to infer D and trimming. Of about 170,000 clones listed, around 82% were seen once; the top ten hold roughly 2%. There are 14 residues in the CDR3. Germline-derived CDR1 and CDR2 are SGHTS and YDEGEE. V dropped 0 bases and J dropped 8 bases, with 12 bases sitting between them. The receptor comes from an elderly woman with acute or convalescent COVID-19. The chain couples TRBV5-8 to TRBJ1-5, with D possibly TRBD1 on 6 matching bases. Input material: peripheral blood. CDR3 residues: CASSLVRGGEPQHF. CDR3 nucleotides: TGTGCCAGCAGCTTGGTCAGGGGTGGGGAGCCCCAGCATTTT.